This TCR beta chain was captured in a study of T cells in Graves' hyperthyroidism and ophthalmopathy. Study-level findings and limits: Before onset, by a median of about six months, the model predicted ophthalmopathy.

V lost 4 bases, J lost 4 bases, and 4 bases stayed unmatched. The CDR3 contains 14 residues. Germline loops: CDR1 SGHDT, CDR2 YYEEEE. A note on this clonotype: Its antigen is still unknown.

Using RNA transcripts as the source, TCR beta CDR3 regions were amplified. The HTBI primer set was used in a first-round RT-PCR of the TCR CDR3. One entry per CDR3 protein results from TCRdb running MiXCR on the multiplex PCR reads. The sample comprises 620,000 or so distinct CDR3 sequences, approximately 14% of which are singletons, and around 12% rests with the top ten. Ophthalmopathy patients all had a Clinical Activity Score of at least 3, a NOSPECS grade of at least 4 and disease under 3 months old. Diagnosis rested on symptoms, serum thyroxine and TRAb, thyroid ultrasound, and orbital computed tomography. Fresh peripheral blood, about 9.9 ml, yielded the PBMCs.

J is TRBJ2-7 and V is TRBV5-6, with TRBD2 identical over 11 bases. The sequencing input was blood. The source is a woman between 45 and 60 years old with Graves' ophthalmopathy. CDR3 DNA sequence: TGTGCCAGCAGCGCTTCTAGCGGGAGGTACGAGCAGTACTTC. This translates into CASSASSGRYEQYF.